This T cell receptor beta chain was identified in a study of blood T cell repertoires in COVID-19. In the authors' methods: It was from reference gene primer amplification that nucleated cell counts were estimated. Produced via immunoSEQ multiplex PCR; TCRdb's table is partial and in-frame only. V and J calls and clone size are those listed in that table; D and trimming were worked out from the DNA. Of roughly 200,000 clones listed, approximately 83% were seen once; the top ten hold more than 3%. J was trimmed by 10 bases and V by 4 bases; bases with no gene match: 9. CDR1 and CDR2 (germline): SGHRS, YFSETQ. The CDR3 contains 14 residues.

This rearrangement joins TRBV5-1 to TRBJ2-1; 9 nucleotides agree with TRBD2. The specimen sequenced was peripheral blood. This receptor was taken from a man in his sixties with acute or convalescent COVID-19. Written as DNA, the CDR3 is TGCGCCAGCAGCCAAGCGGGAGGAGCAGGAGAGCAGTTCTTC. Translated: CASSQAGGAGEQFF.